The 3 T cell receptor beta chains below were found in one sample sequenced in a study of T cell responses to AZD1222 COVID-19 vaccine. Generated by immunoSEQ multiplex PCR, the TCRdb table keeps only in-frame clones and is missing some. Among 150,000 to 200,000 clones, approximately 86% were seen once, and the ten largest hold roughly 7.7%. Sequences were derived from peripheral blood, sampled on day 0 of AZD1222 vaccination. The origin of the receptors is an adult in good health.

J is TRBJ1-2 and V is TRBV5-4, with a tentative D call TRBD1 (5 bases). The CDR3 is 12 amino acids. The ends were cut back, 0 bases at V and 6 bases at J, with 6 bases in the middle. CDR1 is SGHNT and CDR2 is YYREEE in the germline V gene (reference sequence). The CDR3, as DNA: TGTGCCAGCAGCTTGGAAGGGGATGGCTACACCTTC. This gives the protein CASSLEGDGYTF.

The chain uses TRBV28 and TRBJ1-6, with 10 nucleotides matching TRBD1. From germline, CDR1 is MDHEN and CDR2 SYDVKM. The CDR3 runs 16 residues. Trimming removed 5 bases from V and 11 bases from J; junction bases left unmatched: 12. The CDR3 is CASSPILTGGSTPLHF. The CDR3 region has the DNA TGTGCCAGCAGTCCCATCCTGACAGGGGGCTCAACACCCCTCCACTTT. The full variable domain, completed using reference TRBV28 and TRBJ1-6, is DVKVTQSSRYLVKRTGEKVFLECVQDMDHENMFWYRQDPGLGLRLIYFSYDVKMKEKGDIPEGYSVSREKKERFSLILESASTNQTSMYLCASSPILTGGSTPLHFGNGTRLTVT.

The chain has TRBV28 and TRBJ1-2; D remains ambiguous. Germline-derived CDR1 and CDR2 are MDHEN and SYDVKM. Trimming removed 5 bases at V and 2 bases at J, with 9 bases between. The CDR3 loop spans 13 amino acids. The DNA for the CDR3 is TGTGCCAGCAGTATACAGCGCAACTATGGCTACACCTTC. Translated: CASSIQRNYGYTF.